This T cell receptor beta chain comes out of a study of shared clonotypes between healthy human individuals (dated by TCRdb to 2018 to 2020). In terms of the full investigation: The cohort included three men and a couple of women between 18 and 49 years of age. For each donor, CD4 naive and CD4 memory were each given three plates, CD8 naive was given two plates, and CD8 memory was given one plate. Blood TCR repertoires of about five healthy adults were deeply sequenced to estimate repertoire size and the extent of clonotype sharing between individuals. Different laboratories and diverse techniques were used to prepare libraries and sequence TCR repertoires, to increase sequencing depth and limit assay-specific biases. Leukapheresis yielded between about 0.9 and 9.5 billion PBMCs per donor. Study-wide conclusions, independent of this receptor: Larger estimated clonotype richness was generally found for naive subsets than for memory subsets. Only blood was sampled, and tissue TCR repertoires likely differ from those in blood. Rarefaction of sorted-subset datasets indicated incomplete sequencing despite the large sequencing depth. Pairwise subsampling led to the expectation that sequencing depth would affect the degree of clonotype sharing among donors. Clonotypes shared by all four sorted-subset donors showed higher generation probabilities than non-shared clonotypes. Roughly 5.2% of naive CD4, roughly 3.6% of naive CD8, around 2.3% of memory CD4, and 0.4% of memory CD8 clonotypes were shared across several donors. Because the study included only a small number of donors, the genetic and exposure-history diversity represented was limited.

Using the deep immunoSEQ assay, multiplex PCR amplified TCR CDR3 regions from genomic DNA. Genomic DNA extracted from each cell subset was distributed evenly over all wells of several immunoSEQ 96-well plates, and each plate served as one replicate. Each replicate PCR for sorted subsets received about 200 ng genomic DNA, equal to about 30,000 T cell genomes. The purified libraries were quantified using a Qubit 3.0 fluorometer, sized with a Bioanalyzer 2100, and then quantified again using the KAPA Library Quantification kit. Each immunoSEQ 96-well plate was sequenced on its own single-read 150-cycle Illumina NextSeq 550 flow cell. Concerning the study's data processing: The immunoSEQ output contained only junctional sequences without quality scores, so filtering could not match that applied to full-length reads. To assign V/J genes and CDR3, sequences were annotated against IMGT germline references using PyIR, a Python wrapper for IgBLAST v1.9. Reads with weak V/J assignments (E-value above 1e-6), missing CDR3, stop codons, out-of-frame junctions, or ambiguous translated residues were removed. V3J clonotypes were defined as sequences sharing an identical inferred V gene, J gene, and CDR3 amino acid sequence. Percentage overlap between repertoires was calculated by dividing the number of shared unique clonotypes by the size of the smaller repertoire. Richness of each repertoire was evaluated using RTK rarefaction, the Chao1 estimator, and Recon v2.1 estimates of unobserved clonotypes. For all TCRbeta clonotypes obtained by the gDNA method from several donors, generation probabilities were computed with OLGA. TCRdb obtained this table from immuneACCESS and retained in-frame rearrangements with V and J assigned. These tables miss some clones; where compared with another copy, unresolved V genes account for less than half of the shortfall, and the remainder is unexplained. That table furnishes V, J and clone size, whereas the DNA furnished D and trimming. In all, the sample holds some 1,400,000 clones, and around 95% of those were seen once. The top ten clonotypes cover about 1.2% of the sample.

Healthy HIV-negative adults with no recently reported acute infections or vaccinations were included as donors. Every donor was a Caucasian adult residing in Nashville, Tennessee, USA. CD4+ T cells were enriched by magnetic negative selection; naive cells were then positively selected on CD45RA, and the negative fraction formed the memory subset. Blood was collected by leukapheresis, and PBMCs were isolated by Ficoll-Histopaque density gradient centrifugation and then cryopreserved in liquid nitrogen vapor phase. Purity and quantity of every magnetically sorted T cell population were checked by analytical flow cytometry. Genomic DNA was isolated from every sorted fraction and measured by UV absorbance on a Nanodrop 2000c. This clone was seen more than once but under ten times. Its antigen has not been determined. No base qualities exist here, and no much larger clone lies one base off it. The same CDR3 is also encoded by other DNA sequences in this sample.

The CDR3 has 14 amino acids, counting the end cysteine and phenylalanine. Only CDR3 DNA is held: 42 bases, read in frame from base 1. The germline V gene (reference sequence) supplies CDR1 SEHNR and CDR2 FQNEAQ. The junction carries 9 bases between V and J, which are trimmed by 0 bases and 3 bases respectively. Sequenced input: naive CD4+ T cells sorted from blood. The cell subset or site tag for this specimen amounts to: CD45RA+ positively selected. The chain links TRBV7-9 with TRBJ2-7; a tentative D match to TRBD2 spans 5 bases. The sequence derives from a man aged 25 to 45 in good health. CDR3 region: CASSLAGVHYEQYF. The base sequence is TGTGCCAGCAGCTTAGCGGGAGTTCACTACGAGCAGTACTTC.